The 18 T cell receptor beta chains below come from one sample, sequenced in a study of cytomegalovirus exposure and HLA in healthy donors. The PCR made use of 60 Vbeta and 13 Jbeta primers. Produced via immunoSEQ multiplex PCR; TCRdb's table is partial and in-frame only. Among about 93,000 clones, 78% were seen once, and the ten largest hold 2.5% to 4%. The specimen was PBMCs. These TCRs come from a woman aged 40 to 50 in good health and CMV-seronegative.

The chain links TRBV7-9 to TRBJ2-5; 9 bases fit TRBD1. J was trimmed by 5 bases and V by 1 base; bases with no gene match: 5. The CDR3 runs to 15 residues. Germline V gene lookup returns CDR1 SEHNR and CDR2 FQNEAQ (reference sequence). CDR3 sequence: CASSLGGQGGETQYF. CDR3 nucleotide sequence: TGTGCCAGCAGCTTAGGGGGACAGGGTGGCGAGACCCAGTACTTC.

The V call is TRBV20-1, the J call TRBJ1-2; no clear D. From germline, CDR1 is DFQATT and CDR2 SNEGSKA (reference sequence). V gave up 5 bases and J gave up 13 bases, with 14 bases separating them. This CDR3 has 10 amino acids. The CDR3 nucleotides read TGCAGTGCTCGACTTCAGCTTCCCACCTTC. Translating it yields CSARLQLPTF.

This clone was picked up one time. J is TRBJ2-1 and V is TRBV2; TRBD2 agrees at 9 bases. Per the germline V gene, CDR1 is SNHLY and CDR2 is FYNNEI. CDR3 size: 18 residues. J gave up 7 bases and V 6 bases, and 19 bases lay outside the gene matches. Here the CDR3 reads CASRGGVLAGLGRNEQFF. The CDR3 DNA follows: TGTGCCAGCAGGGGAGGGGTTCTAGCGGGGTTGGGGAGGAATGAGCAGTTCTTC.

CDR3 sequence reads: CASSGTGFYEQYF. CDR3 nucleotide sequence: TGTGCCAGTAGTGGAACAGGGTTCTACGAGCAGTACTTC. The chain joins TRBV19 to TRBJ2-7; tentatively, D is TRBD1 (6 bases). V was clipped by 5 bases and J by 3 bases, with 11 bases between them. The CDR3 extends over 13 amino acids. CDR1 is LNHDA, CDR2 SQIVND, per germline (reference sequence).

The chain links TRBV7-2 to TRBJ2-7; D is ambiguous. V lost 1 base and J 7 bases, leaving 14 bases between the germline ends. There are 14 residues in the CDR3. Looked up from germline, CDR1 is SGHTA and CDR2 is FQGNSA. CDR3 region: CASSLGGSGWEQYF. The DNA of the CDR3 is TGTGCCAGCAGCTTAGGTGGGTCGGGTTGGGAGCAGTACTTC.

Relative to its sample, this clone is medium-sized (0.01 to 0.1%). For the CDR3, the DNA is TGTGCCAGCAGTTACTCTCCGGTGGGCAATGAAAAACTGTTTTTT. Translated, it gives CASSYSPVGNEKLFF. The J gene is TRBJ1-4, the V gene TRBV6-5; D is ambiguous. Trimming left V 0 bases short and J 5 bases short, with 10 bases between. This CDR3 region has 15 residues. Germline CDR1 MNHEY, CDR2 SVGAGI.

The rearrangement uses TRBV5-4 and TRBJ1-1; 9 nucleotides line up with TRBD1. V lost 4 bases, J lost 9 bases, and 7 bases stayed unmatched. The germline V gene encodes CDR1 SGHNT and CDR2 YYREEE (reference sequence). This CDR3 has 13 residues. CDR3 DNA: TGTGCCAGCAGCGTCGCCGGGACAGGGAAAGCTTTCTTT. This sequence encodes CASSVAGTGKAFF.

J is TRBJ2-2 and V is TRBV7-3; D may be TRBD2 (6 bases). V was pared by 1 base and J by 0 bases, with 9 bases between. The CDR3 spans 16 residues. Germline CDR1 is SGHTA and CDR2 is FQGTGA. This CDR3 reads CASSLNAGTNTGELFF. For the CDR3, the DNA is TGTGCCAGCAGCTTAAATGCGGGAACGAACACCGGGGAGCTGTTTTTT.

This clone was counted a single time. The chain has TRBV7-3 and TRBJ2-5, with D possibly matching TRBD2 (5 bases). Trimming cost V 0 bases and J 0 bases, with 11 bases left between them. The CDR3 is 16 amino acids. Germline-derived CDR1 and CDR2 are SGHTA and FQGTGA. CDR3 DNA sequence: TGTGCCAGCAGCTTAACAGGAGGTCCTTACCAAGAGACCCAGTACTTC. Amino acid sequence: CASSLTGGPYQETQYF. The variable domain in full, completed from reference TRBV7-3 and TRBJ2-5, reads GAGVSQTPSNKVTEKGKYVELRCDPISGHTALYWYRQSLGQGPEFLIYFQGTGAADDSGLPNDRFFAVRPEGSVSTLKIQRTERGDSAVYLCASSLTGGPYQETQYFGPGTRLLVL.

The J gene is TRBJ2-1, the V gene TRBV11-1, with 9 positions matching TRBD2. From germline, CDR1 is SGHAT and CDR2 FQDESV (reference sequence). V shed 3 bases, J shed 9 bases, and the junction held 9 bases outside the gene matches. This CDR3 has 15 amino acids. CDR3 sequence (DNA): TGTGCCAGCAGCTTTAGCGGGAGTTGGAGTCCTGAGCAGTTCTTC. It yields the protein CASSFSGSWSPEQFF. Combining the CDR3 with reference TRBV11-1 and TRBJ2-1 gives the whole variable domain EAEVAQSPRYKITEKSQAVAFWCDPISGHATLYWYRQILGQGPELLVQFQDESVVDDSQLPKDRFSAERLKGVDSTLKIQPAELGDSAMYLCASSFSGSWSPEQFFGPGTRLTVL.

The sample holds one count of this clone. The J gene is TRBJ2-1, the V gene TRBV15; TRBD1 aligns across 7 bases. Looked up from germline, CDR1 is LNHNV and CDR2 is YYDKDF (reference sequence). V was pared by 0 bases and J by 9 bases, with 8 bases of the junction left unmatched. This CDR3 is 15 amino acids long. The CDR3, as DNA: TGTGCCACCAGCAGAGATGGCAGGGCAGGGGGTGAGCAGTTCTTC. It specifies CATSRDGRAGGEQFF.

The chain uses TRBV2 and TRBJ1-1; D unresolved. V was shortened by 6 bases and J by 0 bases, with 8 bases between the two germline ends. Germline values: CDR1 SNHLY, CDR2 FYNNEI. The CDR3 is 13 residues long. The CDR3 sequence: CASSQLLNTEAFF. The CDR3 DNA reads as TGTGCCAGCAGCCAATTGTTGAACACTGAAGCTTTCTTT.

This chain connects TRBV7-9 to TRBJ1-1; 7 bases are shared with TRBD1. The ends lost 4 bases at V and 5 bases at J; junction bases unmatched: 7. The CDR3 sequence is 14 residues long. Germline V gene lookup returns CDR1 SEHNR and CDR2 FQNEAQ (reference sequence). CDR3 nucleotide sequence: TGTGCCAGCAGCTCTCGACAGGGTATGACTGAAGCTTTCTTT. This codes for CASSSRQGMTEAFF.

The J gene is TRBJ2-7, the V gene TRBV2; possible D gene TRBD2, 5 bases. The CDR3 consists of 13 residues. The ends were cut back, 4 bases at V and 6 bases at J, with 13 bases in the middle. Germline values: CDR1 SNHLY, CDR2 FYNNEI. Here the CDR3 reads CASSARADCEQYF. CDR3 sequence (DNA): TGTGCCAGCAGTGCGAGGGCGGATTGCGAGCAGTACTTC.

The chain has TRBV19 and TRBJ1-6; TRBD1 matches 7 bases. The CDR3 has 15 residues. V lost 4 bases and J lost 5; bases outside the gene matches: 5. Germline V CDR1 and CDR2: LNHDA, SQIVND (reference sequence). The CDR3 coding sequence is TGTGCCAGTAGTAGCCGGACAGGAGATAATTCACCCCTCCACTTT. Translation gives CASSSRTGDNSPLHF.

The chain uses TRBV19 and TRBJ2-2; 9 positions match TRBD2. From germline, CDR1 is LNHDA and CDR2 SQIVND (reference sequence). V was pared by 6 bases and J by 4 bases, with 15 bases of the junction left unmatched. The CDR3 extends over 18 amino acids. The DNA for the CDR3 is TGTGCCAGTAGGACAACCCTAGGACTAGCGTATAGCACCGGGGAGCTGTTTTTT. It codes for CASRTTLGLAYSTGELFF. The whole variable domain, filled in from reference TRBV19 and TRBJ2-2, reads DGGITQSPKYLFRKEGQNVTLSCEQNLNHDAMYWYRQDPGQGLRLIYYSQIVNDFQKGDIAEGYSVSREKKESFPLTVTSAQKNPTAFYLCASRTTLGLAYSTGELFFGEGSRLTVL.

The J gene is TRBJ2-4, the V gene TRBV6-1; 7 nucleotides line up with TRBD1. Per the germline V gene, CDR1 is MNHNS and CDR2 is SASEGT. The CDR3 sequence is 11 residues long. The J segment lost 7 bases and the V segment lost 10 bases, leaving 4 bases of the junction unmatched. CDR3 in DNA: TGTGCCACTTTACAGGGGAACATTCAGTACTTC. Protein sequence: CATLQGNIQYF.

V is TRBV5-1 and J is TRBJ1-2; D might be TRBD1 (6 bases). This CDR3 region has 16 residues. The germline gives CDR1 SGHRS, CDR2 YFSETQ. V lost 4 bases, J lost 6 bases, and 22 bases lay in between. The CDR3 nucleotides read TGCGCCAGCAGCCACCGTGCCGCGGACAGACTGAATGGCTACACCTTC. Encoded protein: CASSHRAADRLNGYTF. The entire variable domain, with the rest obtained from reference TRBV5-1 and TRBJ1-2, is as follows: KAGVTQTPRYLIKTRGQQVTLSCSPISGHRSVSWYQQTPGQGLQFLFEYFSETQRNKGNFPGRFSGRQFSNSRSEMNVSTLELGDSALYLCASSHRAADRLNGYTFGSGTRLTVV.